These T cell receptor beta chains were read from a single sample in a study of blood T cell repertoires in COVID-19. Libraries were prepared by immunoSEQ multiplex PCR; TCRdb keeps only in-frame clonotypes and omits some of them. The repertoire has over 65,000 clones, 80% to 90% of them found once; the top ten carry roughly 8.3%. The specimen was peripheral blood. The receptors stem from a human donor in a cohort sampled during active COVID-19. CDR3s include the opening cysteine and the closing phenylalanine or tryptophan. The D gene is left open where the match is weak. Clone size is not always given. Where it is, it says once, few, many or a class for expanded clones.

size: -; D: TRBD2; V: TRBV7-2; J: TRBJ2-1; DNA: TGTGCCAGCAGCCCCGGGGGGTGGGGTGAGCAGTTCTTC; CDR3: CASSPGGWGEQFF
size: -; D: -; V: TRBV28; J: TRBJ2-5; DNA: TGTGCCAGCATGGCTTCCCAAGAGACCCAGTACTTC; CDR3: CASMASQETQYF
size: few; D: TRBD1; V: TRBV6-1; J: TRBJ1-5; DNA: TGTGCCAGCAGTGAAAAGGACAGGTTCTATCAGCCCCAGCATTTT; CDR3: CASSEKDRFYQPQHF
size: -; D: -; V: TRBV25-1; J: TRBJ1-5; DNA: TGTGCCAGCAGTTCGGGCGGGCAGCCCCAGCATTTT; CDR3: CASSSGGQPQHF
size: once; D: TRBD2; V: TRBV7-2; J: TRBJ2-3; DNA: TGTGCCAGCAGCTTGAGGACATCTAGCGGTCAAGGCGCAGATACGCAGTATTTT; CDR3: CASSLRTSSGQGADTQYF
size: -; D: -; V: TRBV28; J: TRBJ2-1; DNA: TGTGCCAGCAGTTGGGGGCGGGATGAGCAGTTCTTC; CDR3: CASSWGRDEQFF
size: -; D: -; V: TRBV29-1; J: TRBJ1-2; DNA: TGCAGCGTCAAAGGGGGGGCAGGGACCGTGTATGGCTACACCTTC; CDR3: CSVKGGAGTVYGYTF
size: -; D: TRBD1; V: TRBV28; J: TRBJ2-2; DNA: TGTGCCAGCAGTAATCAGGGGGTTTCTGGGACCGGGGAGCTGTTTTTT; CDR3: CASSNQGVSGTGELFF
size: -; D: TRBD2; V: TRBV4-3; J: TRBJ2-3; DNA: TGCGCCAGCAGCCAAGGGGCGGGAGGGAGACTTATTACAGATACGCAGTATTTT; CDR3: CASSQGAGGRLITDTQYF
size: -; D: TRBD1; V: TRBV5-6; J: TRBJ2-7; DNA: TGTGCCAGCAGCTCACAGGGGCCCGAGCAGTACTTC; CDR3: CASSSQGPEQYF
size: -; D: -; V: TRBV7-2; J: TRBJ1-5; DNA: TGTGCCAGCAGCCTTGGAGGAGCTAGCAATCAGCCCCAGCATTTT; CDR3: CASSLGGASNQPQHF
size: -; D: -; V: TRBV3-1/TRBV3-2; J: TRBJ2-7; DNA: TGTGCCAGCAGCCGGGGCGCCGGATCCTCCCCCCTCGAGCAGTACTTC; CDR3: CASSRGAGSSPLEQYF
size: -; D: -; V: TRBV29-1; J: TRBJ1-1; DNA: TGCAGCGTTGATGGGGGGGCCATGAACACTGAAGCTTTCTTT; CDR3: CSVDGGAMNTEAFF
size: once; D: -; V: TRBV28; J: TRBJ1-1; DNA: TGTGCCAGCAGTTTCAGGGCGACGGCTATGAACACTGAAGCTTTCTTT; CDR3: CASSFRATAMNTEAFF
size: -; D: TRBD1; V: TRBV6-5; J: TRBJ2-7; DNA: TGTGCCAGCCACAGGGGGGACTACGAGCAGTACTTC; CDR3: CASHRGDYEQYF
size: -; D: -; V: TRBV5-1; J: TRBJ2-2; DNA: TGCGCCAGCAGCGAGAGGACATCGAACACCGGGGAGCTGTTTTTT; CDR3: CASSERTSNTGELFF
size: -; D: TRBD2; V: TRBV20-1; J: TRBJ2-1; DNA: TGCAGCGCGGGGGGCAATGAGCAGTTCTTC; CDR3: CSAGGNEQFF
size: -; D: -; V: TRBV6-6; J: TRBJ1-5; DNA: TGTGCCAGCAGTTCAGACGTCTCGGGGGGGCCCCAGCATTTT; CDR3: CASSSDVSGGPQHF
size: -; D: -; V: TRBV28; J: TRBJ1-5; DNA: TGTGCCAGCAGTTTGCCGGATATACTGAGGGCGGTGGGCAATCAGCCCCAGCATTTT; CDR3: CASSLPDILRAVGNQPQHF
size: -; D: TRBD2; V: TRBV5-8; J: TRBJ2-1; DNA: TGTGCCAGCCGAGGACTAGCGGCCGGGACCCCCTTTGAGCAGTTCTTC; CDR3: CASRGLAAGTPFEQFF
size: -; D: TRBD1; V: TRBV28; J: TRBJ1-2; DNA: TGTGCCAGCAGTTTATGGGGGGGACAGGTGGATGGCTACACCTTC; CDR3: CASSLWGGQVDGYTF
size: -; D: TRBD1; V: TRBV2; J: TRBJ1-4; DNA: TGTGCCAGCACTACAGGGGAGATGGATGAAAAACTGTTTTTT; CDR3: CASTTGEMDEKLFF
size: -; D: -; V: TRBV19; J: TRBJ2-7; DNA: TGTGCCAGTAGTATTGCTGCTAGCGTGAGCTCCTACGAGCAGTACTTC; CDR3: CASSIAASVSSYEQYF
size: -; D: -; V: TRBV6-5; J: TRBJ1-1; DNA: TGTGCCAGCAGTTACTACAGCTACACTGAAGCTTTCTTT; CDR3: CASSYYSYTEAFF
size: -; D: TRBD2; V: TRBV30; J: TRBJ2-7; DNA: TGTGCCTGGAGTCTCGGGGGGATTGGTTACGAGCAGTACTTC; CDR3: CAWSLGGIGYEQYF
size: -; D: TRBD2; V: TRBV6-1; J: TRBJ2-1; DNA: TGTGCCAGCAGTGAAAACCTAGCGGGAGGGCCATATGAGCAGTTCTTC; CDR3: CASSENLAGGPYEQFF
size: few; D: TRBD2; V: TRBV19; J: TRBJ2-7; DNA: TGTGCCAGTAGTGGATTCGGGGGACTAGCGGGAGGCGAGCAGTACTTC; CDR3: CASSGFGGLAGGEQYF
size: -; D: -; V: TRBV5-1; J: TRBJ2-7; DNA: TGCGCCAGCAGCTTAGTGGGAGTGTCCGAGCAGTACTTC; CDR3: CASSLVGVSEQYF
size: -; D: -; V: TRBV7-8; J: TRBJ2-5; DNA: TGTGCCAGCAGCTTTGGAATTAGCTCCTCTCAGACCCAGTACTTC; CDR3: CASSFGISSSQTQYF
size: -; D: -; V: TRBV11-2; J: TRBJ2-2; DNA: TGTGCCAGCAGCCCGTCTAGGAACACCGGGGAGCTGTTTTTT; CDR3: CASSPSRNTGELFF
size: -; D: -; V: TRBV6-6; J: TRBJ2-5; DNA: TGTGCCAGCCGTTTGGCAACCCAAGAGACCCAGTACTTC; CDR3: CASRLATQETQYF
size: -; D: -; V: TRBV21-1; J: TRBJ2-7; DNA: TGTGCCAGCAGCTCAGCCGGGACAGGGGTTCCATACGAGCAGTACTTC; CDR3: CASSSAGTGVPYEQYF
size: -; D: -; V: TRBV14; J: TRBJ1-3; DNA: TGTGCCAGCAGCCAAGAGAGGAGGTCTGGAAACACCATATATTTT; CDR3: CASSQERRSGNTIYF
size: few; D: -; V: TRBV2; J: TRBJ2-3; DNA: TGTGCCAGCAGTGACTCGACATTGAGCGGGAGCACAGATACGCAGTATTTT; CDR3: CASSDSTLSGSTDTQYF
size: -; D: TRBD2; V: TRBV14; J: TRBJ2-7; DNA: TGTGCCAGCAGCCGCACTACCGCGGGACTAGCGAGCTCCTACGAGCAGTACTTC; CDR3: CASSRTTAGLASSYEQYF
size: -; D: TRBD1; V: TRBV9; J: TRBJ2-7; DNA: TGTGCCAGCAGCGTAGACCCAGGGGGCGAGCAGTACTTC; CDR3: CASSVDPGGEQYF
size: -; D: -; V: TRBV5-1; J: TRBJ2-3; DNA: TGCGCCAGCAGCCTTGATTCAGGGGAATGGGGCACAGATACGCAGTATTTT; CDR3: CASSLDSGEWGTDTQYF
size: -; D: TRBD1; V: TRBV28; J: TRBJ2-7; DNA: TGTGCCACCGACAGGGGGGGAAGGGGGGAGCAGTACTTC; CDR3: CATDRGGRGEQYF
size: -; D: -; V: TRBV11-2; J: TRBJ1-3; DNA: TGTGCCAGCAGCTGGAGGCAGGATCACTCTGGAAACACCATATATTTT; CDR3: CASSWRQDHSGNTIYF
size: -; D: TRBD2; V: TRBV5-1; J: TRBJ2-1; DNA: TGCGCCAGCAGCTATCTAGCGGGAGGGTACAATGAGCAGTTCTTC; CDR3: CASSYLAGGYNEQFF
size: -; D: -; V: TRBV4-3; J: TRBJ2-3; DNA: TGCGCCAGCAGCCAAGATTCTCAGGAACTGTACACAGATACGCAGTATTTT; CDR3: CASSQDSQELYTDTQYF
size: -; D: TRBD2; V: TRBV4-1; J: TRBJ2-1; DNA: TGCGCCAGCAGCCAAGATGGACTAGCGGGACCTTACAATGAGCAGTTCTTC; CDR3: CASSQDGLAGPYNEQFF
size: -; D: TRBD2; V: TRBV6-2/TRBV6-3; J: TRBJ2-3; DNA: TGTGCCAGCAGCCGGACTAGCGGGAGTACGACAGATACGCAGTATTTT; CDR3: CASSRTSGSTTDTQYF
size: -; D: TRBD2; V: TRBV19; J: TRBJ2-3; DNA: TGTGCCAGTAGTAGGGGGACTAGAGGAGATACGCAGTATTTT; CDR3: CASSRGTRGDTQYF
size: -; D: TRBD1; V: TRBV14; J: TRBJ2-1; DNA: TGTGCCAGCAGCCACACCGGGACAGGGGCCTACAATGAGCAGTTCTTC; CDR3: CASSHTGTGAYNEQFF
size: -; D: TRBD1; V: TRBV2; J: TRBJ2-3; DNA: TGTGCCAGGGGACAGATGAACACAGATACGCAGTATTTT; CDR3: CARGQMNTDTQYF
size: -; D: -; V: TRBV28; J: TRBJ1-5; DNA: TGTGCCAGCGATCCACTCTCCGTCGGGGTTAGCAATCAGCCCCAGCATTTT; CDR3: CASDPLSVGVSNQPQHF
size: -; D: TRBD2; V: TRBV3-1/TRBV3-2; J: TRBJ2-7; DNA: TGTGCCAGCAGCCGAGGAGCGGGAATGAAGGACTACGAGCAGTACTTC; CDR3: CASSRGAGMKDYEQYF
size: few; D: -; V: TRBV12-3/TRBV12-4; J: TRBJ1-1; DNA: TGTGCCAGCAGTTTGACAGGGAACACTGAAGCTTTCTTT; CDR3: CASSLTGNTEAFF
size: -; D: TRBD2; V: TRBV24-1; J: TRBJ2-1; DNA: TGTGCCACCAGTGATTGGACTAGCGGGGGCAATGAGCAGTTCTTC; CDR3: CATSDWTSGGNEQFF
size: -; D: -; V: TRBV6-5; J: TRBJ1-1; DNA: TGTGCCAGCAGTTACTCCGTAACAGCGAACACTGAAGCTTTCTTT; CDR3: CASSYSVTANTEAFF
size: few; D: -; V: TRBV28; J: TRBJ1-1; DNA: TGTGCCAGCAGTCCCTCCGCGGGGGCAGGGACTGAAGCTTTCTTT; CDR3: CASSPSAGAGTEAFF
size: once; D: -; V: TRBV30; J: TRBJ2-7; DNA: TGTGCCTGGGCTGCGGGATGGTCCCGGAACGAGCAGTACTTC; CDR3: CAWAAGWSRNEQYF
size: few; D: -; V: TRBV4-2; J: TRBJ1-4; DNA: TGTGCCAGCAGCCAAGTTGGTGCGCTGTTTTTT; CDR3: CASSQVGALFF
size: once; D: -; V: TRBV21-1; J: TRBJ2-7; DNA: TGTGCCAGCAGCAAAGCCGACAGGGGGAATTCTTACGAGCAGTACTTC; CDR3: CASSKADRGNSYEQYF
size: -; D: -; V: TRBV4-2; J: TRBJ2-2; DNA: TGTGCCAGCAGCCAAGCGGTCACCGGGGAGCTGTTTTTT; CDR3: CASSQAVTGELFF
size: -; D: -; V: TRBV7-3; J: TRBJ2-1; DNA: TGTGCCAGCAGCTTAACGGTGGATAGCCGGAATGAGCAGTTCTTC; CDR3: CASSLTVDSRNEQFF
size: -; D: TRBD2; V: TRBV6-5; J: TRBJ2-1; DNA: TGTGCCAGCAAGGGCTGGGGGGGTGGAGAGCAGTTCTTC; CDR3: CASKGWGGGEQFF
size: -; D: -; V: TRBV11-2; J: TRBJ2-7; DNA: TGTGCCAGCAGCTTGAACACGGGGGACTACGAGCAGTACTTC; CDR3: CASSLNTGDYEQYF